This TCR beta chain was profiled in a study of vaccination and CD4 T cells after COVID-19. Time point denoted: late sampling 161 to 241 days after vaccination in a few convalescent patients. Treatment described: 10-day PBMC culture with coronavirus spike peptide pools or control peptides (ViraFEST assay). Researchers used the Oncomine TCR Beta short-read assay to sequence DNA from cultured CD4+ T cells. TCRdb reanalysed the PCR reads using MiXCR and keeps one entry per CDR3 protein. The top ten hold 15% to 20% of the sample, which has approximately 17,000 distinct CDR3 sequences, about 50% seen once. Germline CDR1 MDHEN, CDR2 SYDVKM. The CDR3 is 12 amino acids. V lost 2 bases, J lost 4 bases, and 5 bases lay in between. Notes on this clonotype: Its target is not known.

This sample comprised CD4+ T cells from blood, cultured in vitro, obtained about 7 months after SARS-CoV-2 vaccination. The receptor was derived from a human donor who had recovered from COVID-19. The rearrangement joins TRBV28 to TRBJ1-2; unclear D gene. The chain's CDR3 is CASSLRLYGYTF. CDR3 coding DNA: TGTGCCAGCAGTTTAAGGCTCTATGGCTACACCTTC.